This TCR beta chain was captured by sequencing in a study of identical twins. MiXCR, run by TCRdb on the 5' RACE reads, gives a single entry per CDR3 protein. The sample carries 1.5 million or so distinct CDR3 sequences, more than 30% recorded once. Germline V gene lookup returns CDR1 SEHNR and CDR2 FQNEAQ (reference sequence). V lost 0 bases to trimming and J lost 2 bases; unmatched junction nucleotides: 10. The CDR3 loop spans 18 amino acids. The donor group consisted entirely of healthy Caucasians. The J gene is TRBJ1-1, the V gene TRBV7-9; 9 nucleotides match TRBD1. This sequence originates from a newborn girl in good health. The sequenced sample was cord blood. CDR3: CASSLAPSQTGGNTEAFF. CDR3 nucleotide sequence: TGTGCCAGCAGCTTAGCTCCTTCCCAGACAGGGGGAAACACTGAAGCTTTCTTT. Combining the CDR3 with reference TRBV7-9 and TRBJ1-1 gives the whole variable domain DTGVSQNPRHKITKRGQNVTFRCDPISEHNRLYWYRQTLGQGPEFLTYFQNEAQLEKSRLLSDRFSAERPKGSFSTLEIQRTEQGDSAMYLCASSLAPSQTGGNTEAFFGQGTRLTVV.